This TCR beta chain came from a study of cytomegalovirus exposure and HLA in healthy donors. The CDR3 is made up of 16 amino acids. Trimming stripped 2 bases from V and 4 bases from J, with 18 bases between. CDR1 is SGDLS, CDR2 YYNGEE, per germline. With 60 Vbeta and 13 Jbeta primers, the PCR was carried out. Sequencing was performed with immunoSEQ multiplex PCR; in TCRdb, only in-frame clones are kept and a portion is missing. The table lists 150,000 to 200,000 clones, around 82% of them singletons. V and J are TRBV9 and TRBJ1-2, with D possibly matching TRBD1 (6 bases). The sequence derives from a man between 18 and 35 years old in good health and CMV-seronegative. Sample: PBMCs. CDR3 nucleotides: TGTGCCAGCAGCGTTCACGGGACACCTATAAGCTATGGCTACACCTTC. It encodes CASSVHGTPISYGYTF.